The 29 T cell receptor beta chains in this list originate from one sample, sequenced in a study of CD8 T cells in Susac syndrome. It was with random hexamers that roughly 0.45 to 1 ug RNA was reverse transcribed. TCRdb re-analysed the immunoSEQ multiplex PCR reads in MiXCR, keeping a single row per CDR3 protein. The table lists under 200,000 distinct CDR3 sequences, about 95% of them singletons, with more than 0.12% in the top ten. Source material: CD4+ T cells from PBMCs. The origin of the receptors is a human donor in good health.

The chain recombines TRBV7-9 with TRBJ2-3; D unclear. This CDR3 region has 13 residues. Trimming shortened V by 1 base and J by 5 bases, and 7 bases separated the two germline ends. Germline V CDR1 and CDR2: SEHNR, FQNEAQ (reference sequence). The CDR3 DNA is TGTGCCAGCAGCTTAGGATCGGAAGATACGCAGTATTTT. Encoded protein: CASSLGSEDTQYF.

This clonotype has just one count. J is TRBJ2-1 and V is TRBV20-1; D call uncertain. CDR1 is DFQATT and CDR2 is SNEGSKA in the germline V gene (reference sequence). With 4 bases removed from V and 4 bases from J, the gap between germline ends came to 5 bases. This CDR3 has 11 residues. DNA for the CDR3: TGCAGTGCTATATTGTACAATGAGCAGTTCTTC. Protein product: CSAILYNEQFF.

The chain carries TRBV5-1 and TRBJ1-4; D is undetermined. CDR3 length equals 14 residues. V was clipped by 1 base and J by 6 bases, with 10 bases between them. The germline V gene has CDR1 SGHRS and CDR2 YFSETQ. CDR3 in amino acids: CASSLLPSDEKLFF. In DNA form, the CDR3 reads TGCGCCAGCAGCTTGCTCCCATCGGATGAAAAACTGTTTTTT.

This CDR3 is CASSQLRQGANEQFF. The CDR3 coding sequence is TGTGCCAGCAGCCAACTGCGACAGGGGGCCAATGAGCAGTTCTTC. V and J are TRBV4-2 and TRBJ2-1; 10 bases are shared with TRBD1. Germline V lookup: CDR1 LGHNA, CDR2 YNFKEQ. V trimming: 2 bases; J trimming: 6 bases; junction bases outside the gene matches: 4. CDR3 size: 15 residues.

CDR3 amino acids: CSAREPGQVYNEQFF. In DNA, the CDR3 is TGCAGTGCTAGGGAACCGGGACAGGTGTACAATGAGCAGTTCTTC. The rearrangement uses TRBV20-1 and TRBJ2-1, with TRBD1 identical over 8 bases. CDR1 is DFQATT, CDR2 SNEGSKA, per germline (reference sequence). The trim removed 3 bases at V and 4 bases at J, leaving 8 bases unmatched. The CDR3 runs to 15 residues.

CDR3 nucleotide sequence: TGTGCCAGATCCTTATATGGTAGCGCAGATACGCAGTATTTT. This encodes CARSLYGSADTQYF. The chain combines TRBV30 with TRBJ2-3, with D possibly being TRBD2 (5 bases). CDR1 is GTSNPN, CDR2 SVGIG, per germline (reference sequence). The CDR3 totals 14 residues. V lost 8 bases, J lost 4 bases, and 19 bases lay in between.

In its sample, this clonotype was seen once. V is TRBV5-1 and J is TRBJ2-1, with TRBD2 identical over 8 bases. The CDR3 spans 14 residues. The germline V gene encodes CDR1 SGHRS and CDR2 YFSETQ. V lost 6 bases and J lost 4; bases outside the gene matches: 6. CDR3 coding DNA: TGCGCCAGCAAGTCCGGCGGGGGGTACAATGAGCAGTTCTTC. Amino acids: CASKSGGGYNEQFF.

The rearrangement links TRBV3-1 to TRBJ2-3, with TRBD2 identical over 7 bases. Looked up from germline, CDR1 is LGHDT and CDR2 is YNNKEL (reference sequence). The CDR3 is 14 amino acids. J lost 2 bases, V lost 4 bases, and 3 bases had no gene match. CDR3 nucleotide sequence: TGTGCCAGCAGCCCCACTAGCGACACAGATACGCAGTATTTT. Its protein product is CASSPTSDTDTQYF.

The chain is built from TRBV4-2 and TRBJ1-4, with TRBD1 identical over 10 bases. Germline V gives CDR1 LGHNA, CDR2 YNFKEQ. J gave up 8 bases and V 0 bases, and 6 bases lay outside the gene matches. This CDR3 is built from 16 residues. The CDR3 spells CASSQDYRQGAEKLFF. CDR3 DNA sequence: TGTGCCAGCAGCCAAGATTATAGACAGGGGGCCGAAAAACTGTTTTTT.

The chain employs TRBV2 and TRBJ1-1; D may be TRBD1 (6 bases). This CDR3 spans 15 amino acids. V lost 5 bases and J 8 bases, leaving 21 bases between the germline ends. The germline V gene encodes CDR1 SNHLY and CDR2 FYNNEI. The CDR3 DNA is TGTGCCAGCAGTTTCTCACCCACCGGGACACAAGAAGCTTTCTTT. Encoded protein: CASSFSPTGTQEAFF.

The chain links TRBV19 to TRBJ2-2; D is unclear. CDR1 and CDR2 from the germline V gene are LNHDA and SQIVND (reference sequence). The CDR3 spans 15 residues. V was pared by 5 bases and J by 0 bases, with 10 bases between. CDR3 nucleotides: TGTGCCAGTAGTCCCCAGCAAACGAACACCGGGGAGCTGTTTTTT. This encodes CASSPQQTNTGELFF.

The chain joins TRBV20-1 to TRBJ2-7, with a possible D match to TRBD2 (5 bases). The CDR3 length is 15 residues. Germline CDR1 and CDR2: DFQATT and SNEGSKA (reference sequence). V dropped 3 bases and J dropped 2 bases, with 17 bases sitting between them. The CDR3 loop is CSARAPGMQPYEQYF. In DNA, the CDR3 is TGCAGTGCTAGGGCTCCCGGGATGCAGCCCTACGAGCAGTACTTC.

The chain combines TRBV9 with TRBJ1-1, with D perhaps TRBD1 (5 bases). The V gene lost 3 bases and the J gene lost 5 bases, with 14 bases spanning the gap. Germline values: CDR1 SGDLS, CDR2 YYNGEE. The CDR3 loop spans 14 amino acids. CDR3 residues: CASSGYPQGTEAFF. Written as DNA, the CDR3 is TGTGCCAGCAGCGGCTACCCCCAGGGAACTGAAGCTTTCTTT.

The chain recombines TRBV20-1 with TRBJ2-7, with D possibly being TRBD2 (7 bases). Germline-derived CDR1 and CDR2 are DFQATT and SNEGSKA (reference sequence). The CDR3 has 12 amino acids. This CDR3 reads CRVAGDTYEQYF. DNA of the CDR3: TGCAGGGTCGCGGGGGACACCTACGAGCAGTACTTC.

The J gene is TRBJ1-2, the V gene TRBV7-2, with TRBD1 matching over 10 bases. The CDR3 has 14 residues. The germline CDR1 and CDR2 sequences are SGHTA and FQGNSA. The V gene end was trimmed by 5 bases and the J gene end by 8 bases; junction bases not matched to a gene: 8. This chain's CDR3 is CASSPRQGASGYTF. CDR3 nucleotides: TGTGCCAGCAGCCCACGACAGGGGGCCAGCGGCTACACCTTC. Combining the CDR3 with reference TRBV7-2 and TRBJ1-2 gives the whole variable domain GAGVSQSPSNKVTEKGKDVELRCDPISGHTALYWYRQSLGQGLEFLIYFQGNSAPDKSGLPSDRFSAERTGGSVSTLTIQRTQQEDSAVYLCASSPRQGASGYTFGSGTRLTVV.

The chain uses TRBV2 and TRBJ1-2; 7 nucleotides line up with TRBD1. The CDR3 length is 15 residues. The V segment lost 5 bases and the J segment 1 base; nucleotides outside the gene matches: 7. CDR1 is SNHLY and CDR2 is FYNNEI in the germline V gene. In DNA form, the CDR3 reads TGTGCCAGCAGTCTAGAACAGGGGAATAACTATGGCTACACCTTC. It is translated as CASSLEQGNNYGYTF.

J is TRBJ2-1 and V is TRBV12-3 or TRBV12-4; 7 bases are shared with TRBD1. Unmatched junction bases numbered 5, after V lost 0 bases and J lost 3 bases. The CDR3 spans 16 residues. The CDR3 DNA is TGTGCCAGCAGTTTAGCGCAGGGGGAAATCTACAATGAGCAGTTCTTC. This gives the protein CASSLAQGEIYNEQFF.

This clonotype came up once. The V call is TRBV20-1, the J call TRBJ2-3; 10 positions agree with TRBD2. This CDR3 is built from 14 residues. Germline assignment: CDR1 DFQATT and CDR2 SNEGSKA (reference sequence). Trimming at V came to 4 bases and at J to 5 bases, leaving 6 bases not matched to a gene. CDR3: CSATSSGGVDTQYF. The CDR3 nucleotides read TGCAGTGCTACCTCTAGCGGGGGAGTAGATACGCAGTATTTT.

The chain recombines TRBV9 with TRBJ1-2; D is unresolved. V lost 0 bases and J lost 8, with 17 bases in between. The germline V gene has CDR1 SGDLS and CDR2 YYNGEE. This CDR3 spans 15 amino acids. For the CDR3, the DNA is TGTGCCAGCAGCGTAGGCGGGGTTTCAGTGGAAGGCTACACCTTC. Encoded protein: CASSVGGVSVEGYTF.

This sequence joins TRBV5-1 and TRBJ1-4; D is ambiguous. The germline V and J ends were trimmed by 0 bases and 4 bases, with 7 bases remaining between them. Germline V CDR1 and CDR2: SGHRS, YFSETQ. This CDR3 comprises 14 residues. CDR3 DNA sequence: TGCGCCAGCAGCTTGGAGCGGGGTAATGAAAAACTGTTTTTT. Translation: CASSLERGNEKLFF.

This chain joins TRBV20-1 and TRBJ2-6; D is perhaps TRBD2 (7 bases). Germline V gene lookup returns CDR1 DFQATT and CDR2 SNEGSKA (reference sequence). This CDR3 is built from 18 residues. Trimming took off 1 base at V and 1 base at J, with 17 bases between the two ends. The CDR3 is CSARGGGTVQSGANVLTF. DNA for the CDR3: TGCAGTGCTAGAGGGGGGGGCACTGTACAGTCTGGGGCCAACGTCCTGACTTTC.

This clonotype was picked up one time. The rearrangement joins TRBV5-4 to TRBJ2-7; D remains unclear. This CDR3 region has 15 residues. The germline V gene has CDR1 SGHNT and CDR2 YYREEE (reference sequence). Trimming pared 4 bases from V and 6 bases from J, leaving 20 bases between. CDR3 protein: CASSRKDATPGEQYF. The CDR3 region has the DNA TGTGCCAGCAGCAGGAAGGACGCCACTCCAGGCGAGCAGTACTTC.

The count of this clonotype is one. The chain couples TRBV3-1 to TRBJ2-1; D assignment may be TRBD1 or TRBD2 (6 bases each). Germline V gene sequence: CDR1 LGHDT, CDR2 YNNKEL (reference sequence). The CDR3 contains 17 residues. With 4 bases removed from V and 1 base from J, the gap between germline ends came to 17 bases. Written as DNA, the CDR3 is TGTGCCAGCAGCCGAGACAGGCGACTAGTATCCTACAATGAGCAGTTCTTC. Its translation: CASSRDRRLVSYNEQFF.

The rearrangement joins TRBV12-3 or TRBV12-4 to TRBJ1-6, with D possibly TRBD1 on 6 matching bases. The CDR3 consists of 13 residues. Trimming took 6 bases from V and 10 from J, leaving 13 bases between them. The DNA for the CDR3 is TGTGCCAGCAGGGCCCGACAGGACTCACCCCTCCACTTT. It translates to CASRARQDSPLHF.

Only one count was recorded for this clonotype. This rearrangement joins TRBV4-2 to TRBJ1-1, with 7 positions matching TRBD1. Germline trimming cut 0 bases from V and 8 bases from J; bases unmatched to any gene: 15. CDR1 and CDR2 (germline): LGHNA, YNFKEQ. CDR3 length: 17 amino acids. The CDR3 loop reads CASSQDSGTVTPREAFF. The CDR3, as DNA: TGTGCCAGCAGCCAAGATTCCGGGACAGTCACCCCCAGGGAAGCTTTCTTT.

This clonotype was seen a handful of times. In nucleotides, the CDR3 is TGTGCCAGCAGCGGTGAAAAACTGTTTTTT. Translated, it gives CASSGEKLFF. The gene calls are TRBV7-9 and TRBJ1-4; D remains unclear. The CDR3 length is 10 residues. Trimming cost V 5 bases and J 7 bases, with 2 bases left between them. Germline V gene data show CDR1 as SEHNR and CDR2 as FQNEAQ (reference sequence).

This sequence joins TRBV9 and TRBJ1-3, with D possibly TRBD1 on 5 matching bases. Germline values: CDR1 SGDLS, CDR2 YYNGEE. The CDR3 length is 14 residues. Deletions cut 3 bases from V and 3 bases from J, with 10 bases between. CDR3 DNA sequence: TGTGCCAGCAGCGGGGGGGTGGATGGAAACACCATATATTTT. Protein sequence: CASSGGVDGNTIYF.

The chain links TRBV29-1 to TRBJ2-7, with 13 bases that match TRBD2. This CDR3 comprises 14 residues. The ends lost 6 bases at V and 2 bases at J; junction bases unmatched: 4. CDR1 and CDR2 from the germline V gene are SQVTM and ANQGSEA. In DNA, the CDR3 is TGCAGCGTGGGGACTAGCGGGGCAACCTACGAGCAGTACTTC. As protein: CSVGTSGATYEQYF.

This clonotype appeared a single time. CDR3 protein: CSVNQLSGANVLTF. Here the CDR3 DNA reads TGCAGCGTTAACCAACTCTCTGGGGCCAACGTCCTGACTTTC. This chain joins TRBV29-1 and TRBJ2-6, with D hard to call. CDR1 is SQVTM and CDR2 is ANQGSEA in the germline V gene. The CDR3 extends over 14 amino acids. V lost 5 bases, J lost 0 bases, and 8 bases lay in between.